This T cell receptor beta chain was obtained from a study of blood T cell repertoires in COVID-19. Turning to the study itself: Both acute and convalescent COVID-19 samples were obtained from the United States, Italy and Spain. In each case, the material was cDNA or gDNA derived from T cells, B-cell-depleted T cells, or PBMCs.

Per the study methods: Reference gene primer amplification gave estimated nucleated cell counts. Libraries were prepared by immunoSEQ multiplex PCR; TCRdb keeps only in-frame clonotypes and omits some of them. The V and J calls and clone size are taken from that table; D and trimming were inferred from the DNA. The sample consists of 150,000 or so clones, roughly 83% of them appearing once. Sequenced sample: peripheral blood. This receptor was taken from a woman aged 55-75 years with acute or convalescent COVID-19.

Written as DNA, the CDR3 is TGTGCCTGGAGTGCAGGGGATGGCACTGAAGCTTTCTTT. As protein: CAWSAGDGTEAFF. The chain couples TRBV30 to TRBJ1-1; maybe TRBD1 (6 bases). The CDR3 is 13 residues long. V lost 1 base to trimming and J lost 4 bases, with 10 bases between them. Germline V gene lookup returns CDR1 GTSNPN and CDR2 SVGIG (reference sequence). The variable domain in full, with the rest retrieved from reference TRBV30 and TRBJ1-1, is SQTIHQWPATLVQPVGSPLSLECTVEGTSNPNLYWYRQAAGRGLQLLFYSVGIGQISSEVPQNLSASRPQDRQFILSSKKLLLSDSGFYLCAWSAGDGTEAFFGQGTRLTVV.